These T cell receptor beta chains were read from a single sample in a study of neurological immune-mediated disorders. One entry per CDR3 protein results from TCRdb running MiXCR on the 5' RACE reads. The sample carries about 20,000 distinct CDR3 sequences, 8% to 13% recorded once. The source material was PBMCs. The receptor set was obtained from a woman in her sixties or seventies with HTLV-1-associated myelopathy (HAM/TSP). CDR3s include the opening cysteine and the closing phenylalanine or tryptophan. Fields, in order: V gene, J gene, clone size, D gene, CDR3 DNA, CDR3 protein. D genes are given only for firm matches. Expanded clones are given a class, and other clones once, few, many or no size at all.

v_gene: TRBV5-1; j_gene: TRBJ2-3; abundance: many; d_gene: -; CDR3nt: TGCGCCAGTCAACCCTCCGTCTCTAGCACAGATACGCAGTATTTT; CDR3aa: CASQPSVSSTDTQYF
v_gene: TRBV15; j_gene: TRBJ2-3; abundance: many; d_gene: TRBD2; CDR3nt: TGTGCCACCAGCAGAGATAGCGGGGTGCAGTATTTT; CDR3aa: CATSRDSGVQYF
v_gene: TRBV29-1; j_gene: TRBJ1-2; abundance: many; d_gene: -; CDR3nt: TGCAGCGTTGTCTCCGACGTTTACTATGGCTACACCTTC; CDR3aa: CSVVSDVYYGYTF
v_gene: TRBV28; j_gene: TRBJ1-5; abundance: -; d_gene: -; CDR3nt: TGTGCCAGCAGTTTAACAAATCAGCCCCAGCATTTT; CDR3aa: CASSLTNQPQHF
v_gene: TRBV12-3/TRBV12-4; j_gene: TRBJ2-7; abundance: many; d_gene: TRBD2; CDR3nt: TGTGCCAGCAAACGGACTAGCGGGGGCTCCACCTACGAGCAGTACTTC; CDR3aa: CASKRTSGGSTYEQYF
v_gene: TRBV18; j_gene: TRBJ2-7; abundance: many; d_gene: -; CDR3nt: TGTGCCAGCTCACCCGTGTACATTCCCAACGAGCAGTACTTC; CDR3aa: CASSPVYIPNEQYF
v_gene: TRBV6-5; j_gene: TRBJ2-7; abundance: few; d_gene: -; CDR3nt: TGTGCCAGCAGTTACTTCGACGGTAGCTCCTACGAGCAGTACTTC; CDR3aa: CASSYFDGSSYEQYF
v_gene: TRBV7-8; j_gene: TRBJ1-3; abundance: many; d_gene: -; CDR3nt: TGTGCCAGCAGCTCTGACGGGGGGTGGTCTGGAAACACCATATATTTT; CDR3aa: CASSSDGGWSGNTIYF
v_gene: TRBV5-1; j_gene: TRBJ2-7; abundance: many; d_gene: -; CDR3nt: TGCGCCAGCAGCTCTTCCCGGGACAACTACGAGCAGTACTTC; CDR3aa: CASSSSRDNYEQYF
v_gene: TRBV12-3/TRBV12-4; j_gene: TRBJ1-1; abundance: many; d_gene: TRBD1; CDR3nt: TGTGCCAGCACCGGACAGGGGAGTAGGGGTTCATGGAACACTGAAGCTTTCTTT; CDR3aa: CASTGQGSRGSWNTEAFF
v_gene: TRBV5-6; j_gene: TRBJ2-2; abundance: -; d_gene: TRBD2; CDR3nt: TGTGCCAGCAGCCTGAGGACTAGCGGGGTCGTCGGGGAGCTGTTTTTT; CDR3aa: CASSLRTSGVVGELFF
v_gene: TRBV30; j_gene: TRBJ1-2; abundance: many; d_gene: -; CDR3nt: TGTGCCTGGAGCTACGGACAGTCCTATGGCTACACCTTC; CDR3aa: CAWSYGQSYGYTF
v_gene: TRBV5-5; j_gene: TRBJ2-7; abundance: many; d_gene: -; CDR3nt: TGTGCCAGCAGCCTGGGTTTAGGAGGATACGAGCAGTACTTC; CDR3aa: CASSLGLGGYEQYF
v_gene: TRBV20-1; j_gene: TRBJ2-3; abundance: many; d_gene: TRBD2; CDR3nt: TGCAGTGCTAGATCCGCTATAGCGGGGGGCCAACGCACAGATACGCAGTATTTT; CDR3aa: CSARSAIAGGQRTDTQYF
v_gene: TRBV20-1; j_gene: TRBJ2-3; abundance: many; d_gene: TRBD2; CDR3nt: TGCAGTGCTAGAGTAAAACTAGCGGGGGCCAGGGATACGCAGTATTTT; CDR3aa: CSARVKLAGARDTQYF
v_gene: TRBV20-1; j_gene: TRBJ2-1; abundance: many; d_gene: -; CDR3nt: TGCAGTGCCCATCATGAGACTAGACCCTATAACAATGAGCAGTTCTTC; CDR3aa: CSAHHETRPYNNEQFF
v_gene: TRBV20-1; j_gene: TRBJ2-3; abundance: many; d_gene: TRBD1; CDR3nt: TGCAGTGCTAGACGGGGACAGGGGACGGATACGCAGTATTTT; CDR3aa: CSARRGQGTDTQYF
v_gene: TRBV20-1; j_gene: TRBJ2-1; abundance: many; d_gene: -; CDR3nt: TGCAGTGCTAGAGGTGGGGTCAATGAGCAGTTCTTC; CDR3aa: CSARGGVNEQFF
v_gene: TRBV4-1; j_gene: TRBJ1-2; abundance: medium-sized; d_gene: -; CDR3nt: TGCGCCAGCAGCAGTACCGGGATAAGGGTGGCCCGATTATATGGCTACACCTTC; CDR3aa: CASSSTGIRVARLYGYTF
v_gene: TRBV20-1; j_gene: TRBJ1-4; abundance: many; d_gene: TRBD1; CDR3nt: TGCAGTGCTAGACCTCTGGGGACAGGGGATGAAAAACTGTTTTTT; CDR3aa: CSARPLGTGDEKLFF
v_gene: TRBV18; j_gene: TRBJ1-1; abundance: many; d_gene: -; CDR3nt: TGTGCCAGCTCACCGGCTTGGGGGCGGGACACTGAAGCTTTCTTT; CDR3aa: CASSPAWGRDTEAFF
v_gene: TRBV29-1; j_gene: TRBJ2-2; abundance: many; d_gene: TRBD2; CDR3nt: TGCAGCGTCCGGACAGGGTGGAGCGGGGGGGCCGACACCGGGGAGCTGTTTTTT; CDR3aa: CSVRTGWSGGADTGELFF
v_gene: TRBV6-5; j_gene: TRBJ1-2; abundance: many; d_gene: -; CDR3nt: TGTGCCAGCAGTTATAACAGGGAGGGCGGCTACACCTTC; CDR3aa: CASSYNREGGYTF
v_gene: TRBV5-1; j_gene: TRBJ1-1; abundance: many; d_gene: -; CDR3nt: TGCGCCAGCGCGGTCGCCCGGGGGCCAATGAACACTGAAGCTTTCTTT; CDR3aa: CASAVARGPMNTEAFF
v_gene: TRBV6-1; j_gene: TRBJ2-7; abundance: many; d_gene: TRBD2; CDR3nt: TGTGCCAGCGAGGCTAGCGGATCCTACGAGCAGTACTTC; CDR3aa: CASEASGSYEQYF
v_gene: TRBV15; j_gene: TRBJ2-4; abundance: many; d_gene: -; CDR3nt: TGTGCCACCAGCACCCGACAGGCGAGAAACATTCAGTACTTC; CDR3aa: CATSTRQARNIQYF
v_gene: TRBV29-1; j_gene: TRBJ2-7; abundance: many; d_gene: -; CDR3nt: TGCAGCGTGAAAGGGGGTGCCGCCTACGAGCAGTACTTC; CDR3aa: CSVKGGAAYEQYF
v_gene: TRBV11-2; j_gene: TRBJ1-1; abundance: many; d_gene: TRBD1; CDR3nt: TGTGCCAGCAGCTTGGGGGGACAGGGGGCGATCACTGAAGCTTTCTTT; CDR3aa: CASSLGGQGAITEAFF
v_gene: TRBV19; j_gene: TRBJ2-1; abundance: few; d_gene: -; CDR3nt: TGTGCCAGTAGACTGACAGAAAAGCAGTTCTTC; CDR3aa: CASRLTEKQFF
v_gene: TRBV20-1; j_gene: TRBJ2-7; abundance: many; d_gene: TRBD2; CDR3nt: TGCAGTGCTGAACTAGCGGGGGTATCCTACGAGCAGTACTTC; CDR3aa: CSAELAGVSYEQYF
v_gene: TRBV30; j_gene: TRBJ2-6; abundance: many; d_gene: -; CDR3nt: TGTGCCTGGAGGTTAACTGGGGCCAACGTCCTGACTTTC; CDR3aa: CAWRLTGANVLTF
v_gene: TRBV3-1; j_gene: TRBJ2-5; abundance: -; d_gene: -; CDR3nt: TGTGCCAGCAGCCATCCAGGCCGGGAGACCCAGTACTTC; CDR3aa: CASSHPGRETQYF
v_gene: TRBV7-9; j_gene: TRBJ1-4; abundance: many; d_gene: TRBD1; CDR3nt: TGTGCCAGCAGCTTGGGGACGCCGGGACAGGGGGGTCGCTTGGCTAATGAAAAACTGTTTTTT; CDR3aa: CASSLGTPGQGGRLANEKLFF
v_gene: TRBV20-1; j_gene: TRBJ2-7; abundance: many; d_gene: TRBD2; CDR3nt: TGCAGTGCTAGAGATGGGCGGGGGTCACCCTACGAGCAGTACTTC; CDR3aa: CSARDGRGSPYEQYF
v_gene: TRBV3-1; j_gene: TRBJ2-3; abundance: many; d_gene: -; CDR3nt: TGTGCCAGCAGCCAAGGACAGAGTCCCTACACAGATACGCAGTATTTT; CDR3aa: CASSQGQSPYTDTQYF
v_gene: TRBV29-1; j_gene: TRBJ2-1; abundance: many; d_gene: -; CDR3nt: TGCAGCGCCGGGGGGCAGTTGATTAGGAATGAGCAGTTCTTC; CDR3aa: CSAGGQLIRNEQFF
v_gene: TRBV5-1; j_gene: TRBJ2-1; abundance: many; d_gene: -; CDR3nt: TGCGCCAGCAGCTGGACAGCGCTGAGCTCCTACAATGAGCAGTTCTTC; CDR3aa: CASSWTALSSYNEQFF
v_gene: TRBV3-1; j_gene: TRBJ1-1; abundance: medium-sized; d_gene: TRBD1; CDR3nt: TGTGCCAGCACCGGGACAGTCGGTGAAGCTTTCTTT; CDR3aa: CASTGTVGEAFF
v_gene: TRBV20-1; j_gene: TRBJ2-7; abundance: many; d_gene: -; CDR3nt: TGCAGTGCTAATGAGCCGGGACTTAGGGAGCAGTACTTC; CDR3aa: CSANEPGLREQYF
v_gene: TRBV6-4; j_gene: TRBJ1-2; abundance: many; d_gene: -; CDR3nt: TGTGCCAGCATCCGGACAAACTATGGCTACACCTTC; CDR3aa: CASIRTNYGYTF
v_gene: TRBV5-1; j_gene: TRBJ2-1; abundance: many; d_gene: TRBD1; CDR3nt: TGCGCCAGCAGCCGTGGACAGGGGATCTACAATGAGCAGTTCTTC; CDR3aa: CASSRGQGIYNEQFF
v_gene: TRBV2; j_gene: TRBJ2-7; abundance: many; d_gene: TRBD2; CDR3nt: TGTGCCAGCAGTGAAGAGTCTAGCGGGGGATCCTACGAGCAGTACTTC; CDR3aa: CASSEESSGGSYEQYF
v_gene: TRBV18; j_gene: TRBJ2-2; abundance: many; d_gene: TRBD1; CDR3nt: TGTGCCAGCTCACCAAGGGACAGAGACACCGGGGAGCTGTTTTTT; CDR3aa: CASSPRDRDTGELFF
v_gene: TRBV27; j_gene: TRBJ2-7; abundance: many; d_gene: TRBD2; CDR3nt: TGTGCCAGCAACAGATTAGCGGGGGGGCTGAACGAGCAGTACTTC; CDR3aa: CASNRLAGGLNEQYF
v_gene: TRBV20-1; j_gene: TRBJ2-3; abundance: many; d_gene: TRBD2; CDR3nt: TGCAGTGCTAGAGATCCGGGACTCAGTTTGCGGGAGGGCACAGATACGCAGTATTTT; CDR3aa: CSARDPGLSLREGTDTQYF
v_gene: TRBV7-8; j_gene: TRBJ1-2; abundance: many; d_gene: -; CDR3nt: TGTGCCAGCAGCTTATGGAGAGATGGCTACACCTTC; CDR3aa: CASSLWRDGYTF
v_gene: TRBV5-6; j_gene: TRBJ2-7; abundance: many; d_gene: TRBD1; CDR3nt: TGTGCCAGCAGCTATTCGGACAGGGGTGTCGAGCAGTACTTC; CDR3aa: CASSYSDRGVEQYF
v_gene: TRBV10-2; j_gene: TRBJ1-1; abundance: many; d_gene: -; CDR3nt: TGCGCCAGCAGCACGACTCTGAACACTGAAGCTTTCTTT; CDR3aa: CASSTTLNTEAFF